The 10 T cell receptor beta chains below come from one sample, sequenced in a study of blood T cell repertoires in COVID-19. Using immunoSEQ multiplex PCR, the repertoire was profiled, and TCRdb retains in-frame clones only, with some absent. The sample holds hundreds of thousands of clones, roughly 88% seen once. Sequenced sample: peripheral blood. The receptors were gathered from a man aged 40-49 years with acute or convalescent COVID-19.

CDR3 sequence: CASSIDRNQPQHF. CDR3 nucleotide sequence: TGTGCCAGCAGCATAGACAGAAATCAGCCCCAGCATTTT. The rearrangement links TRBV7-2 to TRBJ1-5; D is perhaps TRBD1 (5 bases). This CDR3 is built from 13 residues. The germline gives CDR1 SGHTA, CDR2 FQGNSA. Trimming pared 5 bases from V and 4 bases from J, leaving 9 bases between.

V is TRBV11-1 and J is TRBJ1-2; 7 nucleotides line up with TRBD1. Trimming at V came to 4 bases and at J to 10 bases, leaving 9 bases not matched to a gene. CDR3 length: 13 amino acids. CDR1 SGHAT and CDR2 FQDESV come from the germline V gene (reference sequence). The CDR3 DNA sequence: TGTGCCAGCAGCTCAACAATAACAGGGGCCTACACCTTC. It translates to CASSSTITGAYTF.

The chain joins TRBV19 to TRBJ1-4, with a weak D call TRBD1 (5 bases). CDR1 and CDR2 (germline): LNHDA, SQIVND (reference sequence). This CDR3 region has 12 residues. Trimming removed 9 bases from V and 4 bases from J, with 9 bases in between. CDR3 loop: CASRQNNEKLFF. CDR3 in DNA: TGTGCCAGCAGACAGAATAATGAAAAACTGTTTTTT.

The rearrangement links TRBV27 to TRBJ1-2, with D possibly TRBD1 on 5 matching bases. Trimming left V 3 bases short and J 8 bases short, with 10 bases between. The CDR3 has 12 residues. From germline, CDR1 is MNHEY and CDR2 SMNVEV (reference sequence). The CDR3 DNA sequence: TGTGCCAGCAGTTTTCAGGGCGTGGGCTACACCTTC. Protein: CASSFQGVGYTF.

In this sample, this clone turned up a few times. The chain links TRBV2 to TRBJ1-2; D remains ambiguous. Trimming left V 2 bases short and J 9 bases short, with 13 bases between. CDR3 length equals 13 residues. Germline V gene sequence: CDR1 SNHLY, CDR2 FYNNEI. CDR3 sequence reads: CASSETPSTSYTF. The CDR3 DNA reads as TGTGCCAGCAGTGAAACCCCTTCAACTAGCTACACCTTC.

This clone was observed a few times. The chain joins TRBV18 to TRBJ2-1; 9 positions match TRBD2. This CDR3 is 15 amino acids long. Germline CDR1 and CDR2: KGHSH and LQKENI. The V and J ends lost 1 base and 5 bases, in that order; junction bases with no gene match: 3. The CDR3 loop reads CASSPRIAGDNEQFF. DNA for the CDR3: TGTGCCAGCTCACCACGAATAGCGGGAGACAATGAGCAGTTCTTC.

V usage is TRBV4-1 and J usage is TRBJ2-4; 7 bases align to TRBD1. The CDR3 totals 15 residues. The V gene's germline CDR1 is MGHRA and CDR2 YSYEKL. J gave up 5 bases and V 1 base, and 5 bases lay outside the gene matches. The CDR3 is CASSQVNRGENIQYF. DNA for the CDR3: TGCGCCAGCAGCCAAGTGAACAGGGGAGAAAACATTCAGTACTTC.

This chain connects TRBV6-2 or TRBV6-3 to TRBJ2-6, with TRBD1 matching over 8 bases. The germline CDR1 and CDR2 sequences are MNHEY and SVGEGT. J gave up 2 bases and V 5 bases, and 2 bases lay outside the gene matches. This CDR3 is built from 15 residues. CDR3 sequence (DNA): TGTGCCAGCAGTACAGGGGGAGCTGGGGCCAACGTCCTGACTTTC. This sequence encodes CASSTGGAGANVLTF.

This chain connects TRBV5-1 to TRBJ1-2, with D possibly matching TRBD1 (5 bases). The CDR3 is 14 amino acids. V was trimmed by 0 bases and J by 8 bases, leaving 14 bases between them. Looked up from germline, CDR1 is SGHRS and CDR2 is YFSETQ. The CDR3 reads CASSLEDNLYGYTF. CDR3 nucleotide sequence: TGCGCCAGCAGCTTGGAGGACAACCTCTACGGCTACACCTTC.

The chain employs TRBV27 and TRBJ2-5; 7 nucleotides match TRBD2. The V gene's germline CDR1 is MNHEY and CDR2 SMNVEV (reference sequence). This CDR3 comprises 13 residues. V dropped 5 bases and J dropped 7; count of bases not matched to a gene: 7. The DNA of the CDR3 is TGTGCCAGCAGTCTCCCCGGGACTACGACCCAGTACTTC. It is translated as CASSLPGTTTQYF.